This T cell receptor (beta chain) is drawn from a study of blood T cell repertoires in COVID-19. Measured with immunoSEQ multiplex PCR; TCRdb has only the in-frame clones, and not every one. The sample yields approximately 22,000 clones, roughly 90% seen once. Germline values: CDR1 KGHSH, CDR2 LQKENI. Trimming removed 3 bases from V and 8 bases from J, with 16 bases in between. This CDR3 has 14 residues. Sequencing input: peripheral blood. This clonotype originated in a human donor in a cohort sampled during active COVID-19. The chain joins TRBV18 to TRBJ1-2; D is possibly TRBD1 (5 bases). Here the CDR3 DNA reads TGTGCCAGCTCACCCACACAAGGGGTAGAAGGCTACACCTTC. Translating it yields CASSPTQGVEGYTF.